Sequencing of this TCR beta chain was carried out in a study of T cell responses to AZD1222 COVID-19 vaccine. Study details: Second-dose intervals of approximately 4 or approximately 12 weeks were pooled.

The protocol was immunoSEQ multiplex PCR, while the TCRdb copy is restricted to in-frame clones and leaves out a portion. The sample consists of some 130,000 clones, around 85% of them appearing once. The CDR3 covers 15 residues. Trimming left V 1 base short and J 7 bases short, with 14 bases between. Germline V gene sequence: CDR1 MGHRA, CDR2 YSYEKL. The chain employs TRBV4-1 and TRBJ1-5; D uncertain. The sequenced sample was peripheral blood, obtained on day 0 of AZD1222 vaccination. The source of this sequence is an adult in good health. The CDR3 bases are TGCGCCAGCAGCCAAGTAGGTGGTAGGCGGCAGCCCCAGCATTTT. This gives the protein CASSQVGGRRQPQHF.